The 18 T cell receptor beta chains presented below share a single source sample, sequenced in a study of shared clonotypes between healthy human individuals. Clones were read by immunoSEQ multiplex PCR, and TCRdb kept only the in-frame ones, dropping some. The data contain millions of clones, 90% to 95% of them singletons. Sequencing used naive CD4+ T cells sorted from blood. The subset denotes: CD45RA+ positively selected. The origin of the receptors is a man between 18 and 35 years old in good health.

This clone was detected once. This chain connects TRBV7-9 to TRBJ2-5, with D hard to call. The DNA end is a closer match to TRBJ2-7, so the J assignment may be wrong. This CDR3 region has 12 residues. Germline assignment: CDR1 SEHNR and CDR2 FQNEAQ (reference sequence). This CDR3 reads CASSSPTYEQYF. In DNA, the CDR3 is TGTGCCAGCAGCTCGCCGACCTACGAGCAGTACTTC.

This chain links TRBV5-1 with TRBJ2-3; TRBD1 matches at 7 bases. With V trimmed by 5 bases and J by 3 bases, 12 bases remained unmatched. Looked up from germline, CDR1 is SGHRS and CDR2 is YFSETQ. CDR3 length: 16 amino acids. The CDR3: CASSPNPGQRTDTQYF. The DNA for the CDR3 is TGCGCCAGCAGTCCCAATCCGGGACAGAGGACAGATACGCAGTATTTT.

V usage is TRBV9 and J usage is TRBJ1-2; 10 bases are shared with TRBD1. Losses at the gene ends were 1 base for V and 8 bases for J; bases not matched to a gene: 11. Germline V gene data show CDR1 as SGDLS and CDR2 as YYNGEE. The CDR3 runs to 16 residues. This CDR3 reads CASSVLSTGGAGGYTF. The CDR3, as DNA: TGTGCCAGCAGCGTACTATCGACAGGGGGCGCGGGCGGCTACACCTTC.

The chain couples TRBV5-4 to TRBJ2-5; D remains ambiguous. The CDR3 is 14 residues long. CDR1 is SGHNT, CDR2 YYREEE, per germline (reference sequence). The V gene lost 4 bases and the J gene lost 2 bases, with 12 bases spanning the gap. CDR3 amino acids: CASSLPNSQETQYF. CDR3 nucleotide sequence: TGTGCCAGCAGCCTCCCAAACAGTCAAGAGACCCAGTACTTC.

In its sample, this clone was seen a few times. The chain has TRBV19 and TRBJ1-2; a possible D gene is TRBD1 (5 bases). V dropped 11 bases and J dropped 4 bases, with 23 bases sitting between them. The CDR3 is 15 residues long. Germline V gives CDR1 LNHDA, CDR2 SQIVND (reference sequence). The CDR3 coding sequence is TGTGCCTCAAGTTGGGGGAAGGAGGATCGCTATGGCTACACCTTC. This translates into CASSWGKEDRYGYTF. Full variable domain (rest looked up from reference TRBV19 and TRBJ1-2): DGGITQSPKYLFRKEGQNVTLSCEQNLNHDAMYWYRQDPGQGLRLIYYSQIVNDFQKGDIAEGYSVSREKKESFPLTVTSAQKNPTAFYLCASSWGKEDRYGYTFGSGTRLTVV.

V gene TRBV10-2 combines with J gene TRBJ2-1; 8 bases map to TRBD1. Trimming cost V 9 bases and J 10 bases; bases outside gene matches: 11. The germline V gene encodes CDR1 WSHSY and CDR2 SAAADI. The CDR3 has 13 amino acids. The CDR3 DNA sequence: TGCGCCAGTTTACCCCCAGGGGGCTGGGAGCAGTTCTTC. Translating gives CASLPPGGWEQFF.

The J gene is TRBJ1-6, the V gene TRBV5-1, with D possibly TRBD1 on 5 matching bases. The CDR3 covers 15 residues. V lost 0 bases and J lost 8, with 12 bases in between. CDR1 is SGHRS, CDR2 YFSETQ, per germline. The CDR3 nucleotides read TGCGCCAGCAGCTTGGTCGGTTACAGGTATTCACCCCTCCACTTT. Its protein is CASSLVGYRYSPLHF.

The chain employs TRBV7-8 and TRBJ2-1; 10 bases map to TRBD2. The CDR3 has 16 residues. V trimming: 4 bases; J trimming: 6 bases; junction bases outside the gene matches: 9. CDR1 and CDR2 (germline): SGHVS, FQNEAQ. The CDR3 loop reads CASSSGTSAALNEQFF. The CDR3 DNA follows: TGTGCCAGCAGCTCTGGGACTAGCGCTGCGCTCAATGAGCAGTTCTTC.

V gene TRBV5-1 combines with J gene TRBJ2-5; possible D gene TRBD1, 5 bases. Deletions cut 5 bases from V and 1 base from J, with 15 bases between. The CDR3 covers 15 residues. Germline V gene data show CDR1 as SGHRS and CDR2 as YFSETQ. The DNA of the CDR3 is TGCGCCAGCAGGAGCGAAGGACACCCCCAAGAGACCCAGTACTTC. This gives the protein CASRSEGHPQETQYF.

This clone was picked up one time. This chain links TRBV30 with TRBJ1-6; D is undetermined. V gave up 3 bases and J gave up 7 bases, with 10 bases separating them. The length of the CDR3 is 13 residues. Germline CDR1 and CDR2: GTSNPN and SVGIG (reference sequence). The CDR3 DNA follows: TGTGCCTGGAGCAAAAGTGAGAATTCACCCCTCCACTTT. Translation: CAWSKSENSPLHF.

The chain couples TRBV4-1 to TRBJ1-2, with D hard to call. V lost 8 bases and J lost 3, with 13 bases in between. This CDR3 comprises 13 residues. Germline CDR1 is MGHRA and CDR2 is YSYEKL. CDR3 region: CASGEREDYGYTF. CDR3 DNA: TGCGCCAGCGGCGAGAGGGAGGACTATGGCTACACCTTC.

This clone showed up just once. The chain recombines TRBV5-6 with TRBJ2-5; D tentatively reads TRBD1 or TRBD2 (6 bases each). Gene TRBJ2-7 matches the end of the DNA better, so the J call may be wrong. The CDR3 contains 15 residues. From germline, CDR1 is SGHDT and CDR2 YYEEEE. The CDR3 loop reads CASSRPRGRLSEQYF. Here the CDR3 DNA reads TGTGCCAGCAGCCGTCCCCGGGGGCGACTAAGCGAGCAGTACTTC.

The CDR3: CASSLSGQASTDTQYF. The CDR3 nucleotides read TGTGCCAGCAGTTTATCGGGACAGGCTAGCACAGATACGCAGTATTTT. The chain couples TRBV27 to TRBJ2-3; TRBD1 agrees at 8 bases. Looked up from germline, CDR1 is MNHEY and CDR2 is SMNVEV (reference sequence). The junction had 2 bases not matched to a gene; V was cut back by 0 bases and J by 0 bases. The CDR3 spans 16 residues.

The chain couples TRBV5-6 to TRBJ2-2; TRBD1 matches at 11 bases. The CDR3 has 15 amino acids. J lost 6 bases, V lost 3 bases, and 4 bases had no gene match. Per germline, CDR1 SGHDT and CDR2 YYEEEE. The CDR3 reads CASSWGDRGAGELFF. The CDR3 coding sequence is TGTGCCAGCAGCTGGGGGGACAGGGGGGCCGGGGAGCTGTTTTTT.

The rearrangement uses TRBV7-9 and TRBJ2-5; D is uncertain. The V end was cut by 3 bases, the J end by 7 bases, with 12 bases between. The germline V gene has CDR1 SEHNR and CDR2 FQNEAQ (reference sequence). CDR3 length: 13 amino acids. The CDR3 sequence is CASSFAGRRTQYF. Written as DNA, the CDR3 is TGTGCCAGCAGCTTCGCAGGTCGGAGGACCCAGTACTTC.

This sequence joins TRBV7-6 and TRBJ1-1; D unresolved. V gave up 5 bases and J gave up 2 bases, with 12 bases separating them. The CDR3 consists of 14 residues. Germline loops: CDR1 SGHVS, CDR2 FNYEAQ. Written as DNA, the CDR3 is TGTGCCAGCAGCCTGACTTTTTTAAACACTGAAGCTTTCTTT. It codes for CASSLTFLNTEAFF. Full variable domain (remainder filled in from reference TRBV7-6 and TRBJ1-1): GAGVSQSPRYKVTKRGQDVALRCDPISGHVSLYWYRQALGQGPEFLTYFNYEAQQDKSGLPNDRFSAERPEGSISTLTIQRTEQRDSAMYRCASSLTFLNTEAFFGQGTRLTVV.

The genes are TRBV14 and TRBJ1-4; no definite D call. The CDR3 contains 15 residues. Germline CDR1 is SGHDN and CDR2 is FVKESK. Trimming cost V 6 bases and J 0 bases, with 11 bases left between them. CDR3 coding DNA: TGTGCCAGCAGATCCAGCCGTGCAACTAATGAAAAACTGTTTTTT. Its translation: CASRSSRATNEKLFF.

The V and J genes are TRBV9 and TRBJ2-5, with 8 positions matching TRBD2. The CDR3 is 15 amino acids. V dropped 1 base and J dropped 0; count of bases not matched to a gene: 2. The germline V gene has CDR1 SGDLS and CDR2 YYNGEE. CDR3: CASSVNSGNQETQYF. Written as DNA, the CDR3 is TGTGCCAGCAGCGTAAATAGCGGGAACCAAGAGACCCAGTACTTC. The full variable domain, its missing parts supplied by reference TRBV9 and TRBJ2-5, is DSGVTQTPKHLITATGQRVTLRCSPRSGDLSVYWYQQSLDQGLQFLIQYYNGEERAKGNILERFSAQQFPDLHSELNLSSLELGDSALYFCASSVNSGNQETQYFGPGTRLLVL.